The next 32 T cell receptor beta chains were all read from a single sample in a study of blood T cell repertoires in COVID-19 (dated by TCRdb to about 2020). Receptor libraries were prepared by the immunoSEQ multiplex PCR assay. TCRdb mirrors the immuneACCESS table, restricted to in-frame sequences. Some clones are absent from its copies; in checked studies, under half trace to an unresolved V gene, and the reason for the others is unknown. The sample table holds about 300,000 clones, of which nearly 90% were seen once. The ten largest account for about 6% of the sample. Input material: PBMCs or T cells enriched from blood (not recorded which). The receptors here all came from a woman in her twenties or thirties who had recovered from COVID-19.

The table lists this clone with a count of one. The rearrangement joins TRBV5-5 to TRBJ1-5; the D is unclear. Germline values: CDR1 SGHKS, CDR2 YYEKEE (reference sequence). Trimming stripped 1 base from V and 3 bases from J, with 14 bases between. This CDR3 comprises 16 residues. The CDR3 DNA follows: TGTGCCAGCAGCTTGAGTCCTGCAGTAACCAATCAGCCCCAGCATTTT. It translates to CASSLSPAVTNQPQHF.

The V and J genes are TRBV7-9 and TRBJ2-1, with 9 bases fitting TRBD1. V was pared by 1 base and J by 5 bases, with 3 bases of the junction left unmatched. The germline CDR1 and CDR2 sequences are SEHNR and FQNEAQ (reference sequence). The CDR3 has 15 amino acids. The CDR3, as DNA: TGTGCCAGCAGCTTAGGGGGACAGGGAAACAATGAGCAGTTCTTC. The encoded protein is CASSLGGQGNNEQFF.

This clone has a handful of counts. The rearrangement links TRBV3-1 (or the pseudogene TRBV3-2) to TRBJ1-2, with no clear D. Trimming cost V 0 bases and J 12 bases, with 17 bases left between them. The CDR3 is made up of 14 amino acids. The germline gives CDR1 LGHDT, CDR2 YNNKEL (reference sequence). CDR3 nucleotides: TGTGCCAGCAGCCAAGATAGCACTTCGCTGGTGGACACCTTC. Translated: CASSQDSTSLVDTF.

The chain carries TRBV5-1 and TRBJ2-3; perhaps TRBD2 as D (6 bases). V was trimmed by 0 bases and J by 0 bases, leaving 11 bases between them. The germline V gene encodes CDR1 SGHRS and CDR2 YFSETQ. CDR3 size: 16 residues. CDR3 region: CASSLGGTLSTDTQYF. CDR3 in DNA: TGCGCCAGCAGCTTGGGGGGGACTCTGAGCACAGATACGCAGTATTTT. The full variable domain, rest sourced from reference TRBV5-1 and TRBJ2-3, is KAGVTQTPRYLIKTRGQQVTLSCSPISGHRSVSWYQQTPGQGLQFLFEYFSETQRNKGNFPGRFSGRQFSNSRSEMNVSTLELGDSALYLCASSLGGTLSTDTQYFGPGTRLTVL.

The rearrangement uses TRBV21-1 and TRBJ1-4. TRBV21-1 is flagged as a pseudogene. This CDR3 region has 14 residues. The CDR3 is CASSKDGDNEKLFF. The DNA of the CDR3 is TGTGCCAGCAGCAAAGACGGTGATAATGAAAAACTGTTTTTT.

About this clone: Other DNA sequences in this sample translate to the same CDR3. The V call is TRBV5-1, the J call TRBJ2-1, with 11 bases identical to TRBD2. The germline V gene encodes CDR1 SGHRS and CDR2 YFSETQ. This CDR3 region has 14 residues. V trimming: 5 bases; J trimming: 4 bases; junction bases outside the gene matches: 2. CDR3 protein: CASSSSGGYNEQFF. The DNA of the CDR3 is TGCGCCAGCAGTTCTAGCGGGGGGTACAATGAGCAGTTCTTC.

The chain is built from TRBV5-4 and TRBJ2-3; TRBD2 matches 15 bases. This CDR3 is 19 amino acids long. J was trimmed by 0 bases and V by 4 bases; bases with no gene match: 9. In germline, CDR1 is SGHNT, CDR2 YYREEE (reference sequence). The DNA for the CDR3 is TGTGCCAGCAGCCCTAAAACCGGGACTAGCGGGGGGAGCACAGATACGCAGTATTTT. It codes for CASSPKTGTSGGSTDTQYF.

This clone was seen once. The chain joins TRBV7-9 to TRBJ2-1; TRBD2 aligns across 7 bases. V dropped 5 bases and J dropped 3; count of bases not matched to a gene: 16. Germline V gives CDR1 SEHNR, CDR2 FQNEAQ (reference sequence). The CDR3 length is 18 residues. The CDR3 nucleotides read TGTGCCAGCAGCGTCCCCATGGGCGGGGGACCAAACTACAATGAGCAGTTCTTC. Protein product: CASSVPMGGGPNYNEQFF.

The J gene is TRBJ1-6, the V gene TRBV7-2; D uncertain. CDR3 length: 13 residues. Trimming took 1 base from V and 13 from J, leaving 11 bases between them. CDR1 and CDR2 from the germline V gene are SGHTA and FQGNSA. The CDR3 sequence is CASSLESPFPLHF. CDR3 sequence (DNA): TGTGCCAGCAGCTTAGAGAGCCCCTTTCCCCTCCACTTT.

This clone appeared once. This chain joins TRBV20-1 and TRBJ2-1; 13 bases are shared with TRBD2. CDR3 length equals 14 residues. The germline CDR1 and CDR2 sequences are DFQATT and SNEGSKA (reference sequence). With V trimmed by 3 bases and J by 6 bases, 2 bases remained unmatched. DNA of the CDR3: TGCAGTGCTAGTACTAGCGGGGGGGCCAATGAGCAGTTCTTC. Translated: CSASTSGGANEQFF.

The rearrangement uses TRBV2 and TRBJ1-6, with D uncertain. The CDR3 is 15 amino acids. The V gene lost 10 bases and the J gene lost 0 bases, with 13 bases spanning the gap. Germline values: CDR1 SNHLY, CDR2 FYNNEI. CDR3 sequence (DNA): TGTGCCACTCAGAGGGCCGACTCCTATAATTCACCCCTCCACTTT. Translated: CATQRADSYNSPLHF.

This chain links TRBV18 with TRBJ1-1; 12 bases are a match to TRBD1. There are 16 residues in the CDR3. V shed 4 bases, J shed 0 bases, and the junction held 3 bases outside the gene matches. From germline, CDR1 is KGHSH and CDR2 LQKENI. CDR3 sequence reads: CASSLRDRGLNTEAFF. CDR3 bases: TGTGCCAGCTCACTTCGGGACAGGGGGCTGAACACTGAAGCTTTCTTT.

In DNA, the CDR3 is TGTGCCATTATTGACCTAGGGGGCACTGAAGCTTTCTTT. Translation: CAIIDLGGTEAFF. The chain joins TRBV10-3 to TRBJ1-1; D is perhaps TRBD1 (6 bases). CDR3 length: 13 residues. Trimming shortened V by 9 bases and J by 4 bases, and 15 bases separated the two germline ends. Per germline, CDR1 ENHRY and CDR2 SYGVKD.

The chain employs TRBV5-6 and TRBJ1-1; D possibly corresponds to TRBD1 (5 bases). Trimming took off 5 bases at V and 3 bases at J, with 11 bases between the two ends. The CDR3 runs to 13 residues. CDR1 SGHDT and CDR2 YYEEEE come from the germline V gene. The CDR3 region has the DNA TGTGCCAGCAGTCGGTTAGGGGACACTGAAGCTTTCTTT. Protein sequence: CASSRLGDTEAFF.

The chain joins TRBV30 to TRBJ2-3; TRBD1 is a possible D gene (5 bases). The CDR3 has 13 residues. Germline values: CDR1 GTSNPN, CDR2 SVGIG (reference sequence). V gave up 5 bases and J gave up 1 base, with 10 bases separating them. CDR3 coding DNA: TGTGCCTGGCGTAAAGGGGGCACAGATACGCAGTATTTT. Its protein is CAWRKGGTDTQYF.

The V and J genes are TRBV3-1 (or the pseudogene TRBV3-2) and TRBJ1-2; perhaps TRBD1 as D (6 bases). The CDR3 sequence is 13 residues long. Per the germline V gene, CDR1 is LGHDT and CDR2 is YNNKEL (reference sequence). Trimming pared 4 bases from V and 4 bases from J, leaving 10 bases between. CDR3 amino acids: CASSPRQAYGYTF. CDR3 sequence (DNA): TGTGCCAGCAGCCCAAGACAGGCCTATGGCTACACCTTC.

The CDR3 region has the DNA TGTGCCAGCAGCTTAGTTATCCCCTGGGAGTTGGGTGGAAACACCATATATTTT. It translates to CASSLVIPWELGGNTIYF. The rearrangement uses TRBV7-8 and TRBJ1-3, with unresolved D. This CDR3 region has 18 residues. Between the trimmed V and J ends, which lost 1 base and 3 bases, there was a span of 19 bases. Germline V lookup: CDR1 SGHVS, CDR2 FQNEAQ.

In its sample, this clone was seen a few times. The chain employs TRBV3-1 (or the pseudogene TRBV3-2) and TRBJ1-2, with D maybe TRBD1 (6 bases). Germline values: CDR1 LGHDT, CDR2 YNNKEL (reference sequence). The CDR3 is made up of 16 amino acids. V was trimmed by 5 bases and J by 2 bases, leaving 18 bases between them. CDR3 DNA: TGTGCCAGCAGCTCTACAGGGATGGGTTCCAACTATGGCTACACCTTC. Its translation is CASSSTGMGSNYGYTF.

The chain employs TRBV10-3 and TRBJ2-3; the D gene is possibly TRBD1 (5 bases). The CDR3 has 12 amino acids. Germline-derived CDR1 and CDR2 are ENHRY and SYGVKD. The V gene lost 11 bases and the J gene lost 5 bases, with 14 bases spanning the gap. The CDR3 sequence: CASKGDKDTQYF. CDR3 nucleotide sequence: TGTGCCTCAAAAGGGGATAAAGATACGCAGTATTTT.

The CDR3 sequence: CASSAGENYGYTF. CDR3 bases: TGTGCCAGCAGCGCGGGGGAGAACTATGGCTACACCTTC. The V and J genes are TRBV5-4 and TRBJ1-2; D possibly corresponds to TRBD1 (5 bases). The CDR3 is 13 amino acids. Trimming pared 4 bases from V and 2 bases from J, leaving 9 bases between. The germline V gene has CDR1 SGHNT and CDR2 YYREEE (reference sequence). Looking up the rest from reference TRBV5-4 and TRBJ1-2 gives the full variable domain: ETGVTQSPTHLIKTRGQQVTLRCSSQSGHNTVSWYQQALGQGPQFIFQYYREEENGRGNFPPRFSGLQFPNYSSELNVNALELDDSALYLCASSAGENYGYTFGSGTRLTVV.

The CDR3 reads CASSYPNQGAKNIQYF. The CDR3 DNA is TGTGCCAGCAGTTACCCCAACCAGGGGGCCAAAAACATTCAGTACTTC. The gene calls are TRBV6-2 or TRBV6-3 and TRBJ2-4; D is possibly TRBD1 (6 bases). Germline V gene lookup returns CDR1 MNHEY and CDR2 SVGEGT. V lost 2 bases, J lost 1 base, and 12 bases lay in between. This CDR3 is 16 amino acids long.

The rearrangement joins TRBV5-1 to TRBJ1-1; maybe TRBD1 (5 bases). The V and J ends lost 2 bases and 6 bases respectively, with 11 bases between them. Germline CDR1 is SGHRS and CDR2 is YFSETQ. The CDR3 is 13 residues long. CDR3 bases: TGCGCCAGCAGCTTTACGGGACTCCCTGAAGCTTTCTTT. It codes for CASSFTGLPEAFF.

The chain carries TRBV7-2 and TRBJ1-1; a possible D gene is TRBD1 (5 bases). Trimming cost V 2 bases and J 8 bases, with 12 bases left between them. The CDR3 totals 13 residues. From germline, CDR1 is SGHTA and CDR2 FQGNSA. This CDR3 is CASSLHTGREAFF. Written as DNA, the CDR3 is TGTGCCAGCAGCTTACACACAGGTCGAGAAGCTTTCTTT. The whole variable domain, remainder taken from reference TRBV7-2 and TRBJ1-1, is GAGVSQSPSNKVTEKGKDVELRCDPISGHTALYWYRQSLGQGLEFLIYFQGNSAPDKSGLPSDRFSAERTGGSVSTLTIQRTQQEDSAVYLCASSLHTGREAFFGQGTRLTVV.

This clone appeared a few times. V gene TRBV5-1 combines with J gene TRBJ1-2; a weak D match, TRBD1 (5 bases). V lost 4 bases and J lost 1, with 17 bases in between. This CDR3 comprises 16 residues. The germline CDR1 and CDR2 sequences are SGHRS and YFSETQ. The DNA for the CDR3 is TGCGCCAGCAGCAAGGGCCAGGGCCTGGGTAACTATGGCTACACCTTC. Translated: CASSKGQGLGNYGYTF. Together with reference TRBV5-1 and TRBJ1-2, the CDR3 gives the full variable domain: KAGVTQTPRYLIKTRGQQVTLSCSPISGHRSVSWYQQTPGQGLQFLFEYFSETQRNKGNFPGRFSGRQFSNSRSEMNVSTLELGDSALYLCASSKGQGLGNYGYTFGSGTRLTVV.

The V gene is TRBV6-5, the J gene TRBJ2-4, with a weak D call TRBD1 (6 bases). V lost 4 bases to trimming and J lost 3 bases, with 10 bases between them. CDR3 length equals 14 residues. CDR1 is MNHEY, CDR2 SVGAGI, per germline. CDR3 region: CASSSDRGKNIQYF. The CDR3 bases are TGTGCCAGCAGTTCGGACAGAGGCAAAAACATTCAGTACTTC.

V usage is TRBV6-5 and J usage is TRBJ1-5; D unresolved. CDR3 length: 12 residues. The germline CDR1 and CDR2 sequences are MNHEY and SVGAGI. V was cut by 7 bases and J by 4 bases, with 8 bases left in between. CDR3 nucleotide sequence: TGTGCCAGCAATGGGCCGAATCAGCCCCAGCATTTT. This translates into CASNGPNQPQHF.

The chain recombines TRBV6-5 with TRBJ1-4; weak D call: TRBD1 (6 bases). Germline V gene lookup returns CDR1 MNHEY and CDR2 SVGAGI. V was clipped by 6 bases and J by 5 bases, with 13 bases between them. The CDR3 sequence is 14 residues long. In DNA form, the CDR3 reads TGTGCCAGCAGGATGACAGGTGGGAATGAAAAACTGTTTTTT. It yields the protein CASRMTGGNEKLFF.

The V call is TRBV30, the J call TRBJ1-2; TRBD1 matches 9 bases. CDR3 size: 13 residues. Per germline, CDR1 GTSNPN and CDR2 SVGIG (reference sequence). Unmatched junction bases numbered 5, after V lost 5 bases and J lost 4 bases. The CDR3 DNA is TGTGCCTGGGGACAGGGGTTATCCTATGGCTACACCTTC. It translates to CAWGQGLSYGYTF.

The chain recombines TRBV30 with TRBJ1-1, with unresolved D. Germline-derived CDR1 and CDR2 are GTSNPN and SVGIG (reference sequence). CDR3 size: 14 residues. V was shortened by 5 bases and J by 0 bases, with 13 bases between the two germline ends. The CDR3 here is CAWSRDLMNTEAFF. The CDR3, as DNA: TGTGCCTGGTCCAGAGACTTAATGAACACTGAAGCTTTCTTT.

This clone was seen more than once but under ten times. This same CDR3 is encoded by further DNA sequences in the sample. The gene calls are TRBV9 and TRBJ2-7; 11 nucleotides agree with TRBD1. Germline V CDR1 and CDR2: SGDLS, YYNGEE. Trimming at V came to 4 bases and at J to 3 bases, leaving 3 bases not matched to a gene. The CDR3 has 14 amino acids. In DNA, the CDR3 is TGTGCCAGCAGCACCGGGACAGGGGGCTACGAGCAGTACTTC. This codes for CASSTGTGGYEQYF.

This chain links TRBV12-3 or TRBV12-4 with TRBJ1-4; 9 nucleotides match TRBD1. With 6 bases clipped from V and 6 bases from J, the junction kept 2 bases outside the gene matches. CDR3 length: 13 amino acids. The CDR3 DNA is TGTGCCAGCAGCGGGACAGGGTATGAAAAACTGTTTTTT. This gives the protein CASSGTGYEKLFF.

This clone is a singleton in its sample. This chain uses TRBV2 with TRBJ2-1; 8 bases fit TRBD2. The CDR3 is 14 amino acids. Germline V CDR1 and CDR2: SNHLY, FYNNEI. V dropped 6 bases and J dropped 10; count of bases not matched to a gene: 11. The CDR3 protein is CASSPLRGGDEQFF. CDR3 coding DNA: TGTGCCAGCAGCCCCCTCCGGGGGGGTGACGAGCAGTTCTTC.